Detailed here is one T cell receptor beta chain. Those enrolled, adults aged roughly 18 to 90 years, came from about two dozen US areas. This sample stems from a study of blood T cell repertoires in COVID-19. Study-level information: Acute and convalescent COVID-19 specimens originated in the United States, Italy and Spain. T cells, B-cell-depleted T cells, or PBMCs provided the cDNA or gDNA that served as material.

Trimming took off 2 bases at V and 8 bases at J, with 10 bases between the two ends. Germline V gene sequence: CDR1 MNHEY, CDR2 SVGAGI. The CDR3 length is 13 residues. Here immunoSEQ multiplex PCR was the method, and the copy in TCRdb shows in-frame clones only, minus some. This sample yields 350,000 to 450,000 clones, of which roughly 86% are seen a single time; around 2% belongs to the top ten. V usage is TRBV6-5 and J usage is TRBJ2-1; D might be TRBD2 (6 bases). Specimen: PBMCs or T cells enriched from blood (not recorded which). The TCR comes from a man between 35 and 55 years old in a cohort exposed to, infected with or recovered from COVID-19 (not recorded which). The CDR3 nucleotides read TGTGCCAGCAGTTACGGTGGGGGGTATGAGCAGTTCTTC. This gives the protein CASSYGGGYEQFF.